This T cell receptor (beta chain) was obtained from a study of T cell changes during pregnancy in multiple sclerosis. Sequencing used immunoSEQ multiplex PCR; TCRdb keeps in-frame clones, though not all of them. Among 60,000 to 75,000 clones listed, 90% to 95% were seen once. The trim removed 2 bases at V and 10 bases at J, leaving 8 bases unmatched. Germline-derived CDR1 and CDR2 are SGHAT and FQNNGV. The CDR3 extends over 15 amino acids. The sequenced sample was CD8+ T cells from peripheral blood mononuclear cells, obtained in the second trimester of pregnancy. This chain links TRBV11-2 with TRBJ2-1; 10 bases are a match to TRBD2. This TCR derives from a female donor with multiple sclerosis, enrolled in a pregnancy study. CDR3 residues: CASSLFLAGVWEQFF. The CDR3 DNA reads TGTGCCAGCAGCTTATTCCTAGCGGGAGTGTGGGAGCAGTTCTTC.